Following are 9 T cell receptor beta chains from one sample sequenced in a study of shared clonotypes between healthy human individuals. Sequenced by immunoSEQ multiplex PCR; TCRdb stores in-frame clones only, minus some. The table shows fewer than 1.6 million clones, with 98% occurring only once. The sequenced sample consisted of naive CD4+ T cells sorted from blood. Documented subset: CD45RA+ positively selected. Receptors originate from a young man in good health.

This clone was recorded a few times. This chain connects TRBV28 to TRBJ2-2; no clear D gene. Between the trimmed V and J ends, which lost 2 bases and 9 bases, there was a span of 7 bases. CDR3 length: 12 residues. In germline, CDR1 is MDHEN, CDR2 SYDVKM. CDR3 coding DNA: TGTGCCAGCAGTTTAAAGGCCAGGGAGCTGTTTTTT. This sequence encodes CASSLKARELFF.

The CDR3 reads CASSVRAAGANEQFF. In DNA form, the CDR3 reads TGTGCCAGCAGCGTCCGGGCAGCGGGGGCCAATGAGCAGTTCTTC. This chain uses TRBV5-6 with TRBJ2-1; TRBD2 agrees at 8 bases. CDR1 and CDR2 from the germline V gene are SGHDT and YYEEEE. V was pared by 4 bases and J by 6 bases, with 9 bases of the junction left unmatched. The CDR3 is 15 amino acids.

The chain recombines TRBV7-8 with TRBJ2-7; no clear D. CDR1 SGHVS and CDR2 FQNEAQ come from the germline V gene. This CDR3 contains 12 residues. V lost 1 base, J lost 6 bases, and 7 bases lay in between. This CDR3 reads CASSLELSEQYF. The CDR3 DNA sequence: TGTGCCAGCAGCTTAGAGTTGAGCGAGCAGTACTTC.

The V call is TRBV21-1, the J call TRBJ2-3; the table names TRBD2, a call not compared with the DNA. TRBV21-1 is a documented pseudogene. The CDR3 has 19 amino acids. CDR3 DNA: TGTGCCAGCAGCAAAGCGCGGAGAGGGAACAAGATTGGCACAGATACGCAGTATTTT. Translating it yields CASSKARRGNKIGTDTQYF.

V usage is TRBV28 and J usage is TRBJ1-1, with a weak D call TRBD1 (5 bases). V dropped 3 bases and J dropped 1 base, with 6 bases sitting between them. The CDR3 loop spans 13 amino acids. CDR1 and CDR2 (germline): MDHEN, SYDVKM. The CDR3 loop reads CASSFDRNTEAFF. CDR3 DNA sequence: TGTGCCAGCAGTTTTGACAGGAACACTGAAGCTTTCTTT.

The V gene is TRBV6-1, the J gene TRBJ2-7; TRBD1 is a possible D gene (7 bases). Germline V gene data show CDR1 as MNHNS and CDR2 as SASEGT. CDR3 length: 15 residues. Trimming took off 8 bases at V and 4 bases at J, with 21 bases between the two ends. CDR3 sequence: CASSSASGGGYEQYF. CDR3 DNA sequence: TGTGCCAGCTCTTCCGCATCAGGGGGAGGTTACGAGCAGTACTTC.

As regards this clone: Other DNA sequences in the same sample also yield this CDR3. J is TRBJ1-1 and V is TRBV19, with D unclear. The CDR3 totals 13 residues. Trimming stripped 3 bases from V and 1 base from J, with 6 bases between. The germline V gene has CDR1 LNHDA and CDR2 SQIVND (reference sequence). The chain's CDR3 is CASSIKRNTEAFF. CDR3 DNA sequence: TGTGCCAGTAGTATCAAGAGGAACACTGAAGCTTTCTTT.

Concerning this clone itself: The same CDR3 can be traced to other DNA sequences in this sample. The chain carries TRBV5-6 and TRBJ1-5; 7 positions agree with TRBD1. CDR1 is SGHDT and CDR2 is YYEEEE in the germline V gene. The CDR3 runs 15 residues. The junction had 6 bases not matched to a gene; V was cut back by 2 bases and J by 4 bases. CDR3 bases: TGTGCCAGCAGCTTAGGGGACAGAGAGAATCAGCCCCAGCATTTT. It is translated as CASSLGDRENQPQHF.

The gene calls are TRBV7-9 and TRBJ2-7; D call uncertain. Trimming took off 4 bases at V and 5 bases at J, with 21 bases between the two ends. The CDR3 consists of 16 residues. Germline V gene sequence: CDR1 SEHNR, CDR2 FQNEAQ (reference sequence). CDR3 nucleotide sequence: TGTGCCAGCAGCTCCCGGCGGCCACCACCATGGCACGAGCAGTACTTC. Amino acid sequence: CASSSRRPPPWHEQYF.